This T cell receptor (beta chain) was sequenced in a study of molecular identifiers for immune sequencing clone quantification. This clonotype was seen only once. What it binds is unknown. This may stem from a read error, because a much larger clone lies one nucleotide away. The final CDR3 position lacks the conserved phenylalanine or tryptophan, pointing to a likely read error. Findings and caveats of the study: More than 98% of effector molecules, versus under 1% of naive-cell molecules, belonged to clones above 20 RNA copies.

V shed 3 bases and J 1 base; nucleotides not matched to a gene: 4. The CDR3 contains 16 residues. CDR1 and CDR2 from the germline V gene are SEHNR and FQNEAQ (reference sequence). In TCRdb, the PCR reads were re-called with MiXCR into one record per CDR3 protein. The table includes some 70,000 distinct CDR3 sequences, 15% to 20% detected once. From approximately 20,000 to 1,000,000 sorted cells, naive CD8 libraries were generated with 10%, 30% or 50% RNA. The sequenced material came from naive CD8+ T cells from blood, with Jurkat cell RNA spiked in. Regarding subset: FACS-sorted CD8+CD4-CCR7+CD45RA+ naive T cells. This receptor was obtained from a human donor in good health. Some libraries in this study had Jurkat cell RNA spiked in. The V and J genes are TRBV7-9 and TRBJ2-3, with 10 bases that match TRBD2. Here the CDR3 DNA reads TGTGCCAGCAGCTTCCTAGCGGGGGCGGGCACAGATACGCAGTATCTT. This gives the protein CASSFLAGAGTDTQYL.